A selection of T cell receptor beta chains follows, all from one sample in a study of CD8 T cells in ankylosing spondylitis. From the 5' RACE reads, TCRdb called clonotypes with MiXCR, one entry per CDR3 protein. Of 670,000 or so distinct CDR3 sequences listed, roughly 20% were seen once; the top ten hold around a fifth. The sample was blood, either unsorted or a sorted T cell fraction (not recorded which). The receptors shown here come from a male donor with ankylosing spondylitis. The CDR3 runs from the conserved cysteine through the conserved F or W. The D gene is left open where the match is weak. The size field is filled for only some rows; it gives once, few, many or a size class.

J gene	V gene	clone size	D gene	CDR3 protein	CDR3 DNA
TRBJ2-7	TRBV6-1	-	-	CASTQEAYEQYF	TGTGCCAGCACCCAGGAAGCCTACGAGCAGTACTTC
TRBJ2-3	TRBV5-5	-	TRBD1	CASSLGLQGDTQDF	TGTGCCAGCAGCTTGGGGCTGCAGGGGGATACGCAGGATTTT
TRBJ2-1	TRBV5-1	few	TRBD2	CASSGIAGSSYNEQFF	TGCGCCAGCAGCGGAATAGCGGGGTCTTCCTACAATGAGCAGTTCTTC
TRBJ2-3	TRBV6-1	-	-	CAITELDTQYF	TGTGCCATTACGGAGCTTGATACGCAGTATTTT
TRBJ2-7	TRBV10-3	few	TRBD1	CAISESRTGYEQYF	TGTGCCATCAGTGAGTCGAGGACAGGGTACGAGCAGTACTTC
TRBJ2-1	TRBV2	-	TRBD2	CASAWERGGIYNEQFF	TGTGCCAGCGCGTGGGAGCGGGGGGGAATTTACAATGAGCAGTTCTTC
TRBJ2-4	TRBV7-2	few	-	CASSLAWGVSGNIQYF	TGTGCCAGCAGCTTAGCGTGGGGGGTTAGTGGGAACATTCAGTACTTC
TRBJ2-1	TRBV7-6	few	TRBD2	CASSVRTSGTGDEQFF	TGTGCCAGCAGCGTCCGGACTAGCGGGACAGGGGATGAGCAGTTCTTC
TRBJ2-7	TRBV6-1	-	-	CASSEVKGEYEQYF	TGTGCCAGCAGTGAAGTTAAAGGGGAGTACGAGCAGTACTTC
TRBJ2-7	TRBV5-1	-	-	CASSFVGGYEQYF	TGCGCCAGCAGCTTCGTCGGCGGCTACGAGCAGTACTTC
TRBJ2-7	TRBV7-2	-	TRBD1	CASSRTGVQYEQYF	TGTGCCAGCAGCAGGACAGGGGTCCAGTACGAGCAGTACTTC
TRBJ1-1	TRBV7-9	-	TRBD1	CASSWGQDTEAFF	TGTGCCAGCAGCTGGGGACAGGACACTGAAGCTTTCTTT
TRBJ2-7	TRBV20-1	few	-	CSARASERVEQYF	TGCAGTGCTCGAGCCTCGGAGCGGGTCGAGCAGTACTTC
TRBJ2-7	TRBV7-6	few	-	CASSFGPGLSYEQYF	TGTGCCAGCAGCTTTGGCCCGGGTTTATCCTACGAGCAGTACTTC
TRBJ2-1	TRBV28	-	-	CASSTGQTYSYNEQFF	TGTGCCAGCAGTACAGGACAGACCTACTCCTACAATGAGCAGTTCTTC
TRBJ2-5	TRBV4-1	few	TRBD1	CASSQEVTGRETQYF	TGCGCCAGCAGCCAAGAGGTGACAGGGAGAGAGACCCAGTACTTC
TRBJ2-3	TRBV7-9	-	-	CASSLGQGVDTQYF	TGTGCCAGCAGCCTTGGCCAGGGCGTAGATACGCAGTATTTT
TRBJ2-1	TRBV4-1	few	TRBD2	CASSVGGGDYNEQFF	TGCGCCAGCAGCGTGGGCGGGGGAGATTACAATGAGCAGTTCTTC
TRBJ2-7	TRBV3-1	once	-	CASSQELGMVYEQYF	TGTGCCAGCAGCCAAGAGTTGGGTATGGTCTACGAGCAGTACTTC
TRBJ2-2	TRBV28	-	-	CASRQGDFRTGELFF	TGTGCCAGCAGGCAAGGGGACTTTCGGACCGGGGAGCTGTTTTTT
TRBJ1-5	TRBV10-3	many	-	CAISGGAGEPQHF	TGTGCCATCAGTGGGGGGGCCGGGGAGCCCCAGCATTTT
TRBJ2-7	TRBV20-1	-	-	CSAWTYEQYF	TGCAGTGCTTGGACCTACGAGCAGTACTTC